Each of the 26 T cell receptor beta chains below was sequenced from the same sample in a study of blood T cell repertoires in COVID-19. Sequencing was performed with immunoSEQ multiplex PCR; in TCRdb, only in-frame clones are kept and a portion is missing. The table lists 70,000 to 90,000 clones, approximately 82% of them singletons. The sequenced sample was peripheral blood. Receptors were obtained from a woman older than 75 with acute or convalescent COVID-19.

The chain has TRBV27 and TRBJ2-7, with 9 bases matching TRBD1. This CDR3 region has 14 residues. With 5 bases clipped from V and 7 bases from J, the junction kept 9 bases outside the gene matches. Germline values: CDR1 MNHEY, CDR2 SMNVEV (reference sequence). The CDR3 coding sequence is TGTGCCAGCAGTACACAACAGGGGGCCAGGGAGCAGTACTTC. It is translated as CASSTQQGAREQYF.

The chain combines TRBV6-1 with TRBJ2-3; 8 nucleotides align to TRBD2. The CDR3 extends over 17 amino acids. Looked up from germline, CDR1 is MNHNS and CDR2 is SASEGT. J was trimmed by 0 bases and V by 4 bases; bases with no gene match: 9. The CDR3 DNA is TGTGCCAGCAGTGTAAATGGGCGGGGGGCTAGCACAGATACGCAGTATTTT. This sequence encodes CASSVNGRGASTDTQYF.

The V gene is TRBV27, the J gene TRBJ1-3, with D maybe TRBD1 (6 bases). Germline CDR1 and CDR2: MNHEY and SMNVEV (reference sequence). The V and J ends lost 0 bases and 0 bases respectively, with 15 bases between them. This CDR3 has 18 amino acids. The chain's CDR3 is CASSLSGLGQFSGNTIYF. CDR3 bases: TGTGCCAGCAGTTTATCGGGGTTAGGACAGTTCTCTGGAAACACCATATATTTT.

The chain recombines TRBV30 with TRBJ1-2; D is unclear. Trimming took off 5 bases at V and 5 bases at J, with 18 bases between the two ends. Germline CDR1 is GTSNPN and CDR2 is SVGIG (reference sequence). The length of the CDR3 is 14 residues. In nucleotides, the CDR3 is TGTGCCTGGGGCCGTTGGGGAGGAACTTATGGCTACACCTTC. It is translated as CAWGRWGGTYGYTF.

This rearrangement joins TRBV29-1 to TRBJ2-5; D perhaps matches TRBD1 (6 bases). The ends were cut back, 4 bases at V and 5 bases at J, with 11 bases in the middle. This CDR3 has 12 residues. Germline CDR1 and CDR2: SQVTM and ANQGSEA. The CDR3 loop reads CSVVGRGETQYF. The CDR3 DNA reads TGCAGCGTTGTCGGCAGGGGCGAGACCCAGTACTTC.

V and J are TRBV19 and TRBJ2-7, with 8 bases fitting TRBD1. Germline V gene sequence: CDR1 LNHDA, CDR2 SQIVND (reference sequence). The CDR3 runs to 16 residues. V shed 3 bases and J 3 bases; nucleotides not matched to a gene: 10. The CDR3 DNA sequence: TGTGCCAGTAGTATCCCCCCCCAGGGGGCGCTCTACGAGCAGTACTTC. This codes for CASSIPPQGALYEQYF.

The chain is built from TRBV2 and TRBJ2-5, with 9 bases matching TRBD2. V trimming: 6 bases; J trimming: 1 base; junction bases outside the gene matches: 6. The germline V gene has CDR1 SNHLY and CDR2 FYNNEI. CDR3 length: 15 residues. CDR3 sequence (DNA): TGTGCCAGCAGGAGGGGACTAGCTGGCCAAGAGACCCAGTACTTC. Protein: CASRRGLAGQETQYF. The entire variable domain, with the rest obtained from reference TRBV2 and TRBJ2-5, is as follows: EPEVTQTPSHQVTQMGQEVILRCVPISNHLYFYWYRQILGQKVEFLVSFYNNEISEKSEIFDDQFSVERPDGSNFTLKIRSTKLEDSAMYFCASRRGLAGQETQYFGPGTRLLVL.

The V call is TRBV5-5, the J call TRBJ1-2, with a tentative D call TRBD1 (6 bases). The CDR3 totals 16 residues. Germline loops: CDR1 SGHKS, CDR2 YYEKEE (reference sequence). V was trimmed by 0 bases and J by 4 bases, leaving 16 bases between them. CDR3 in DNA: TGTGCCAGCAGCTTGGAGGCTCGGGGGGGCGGCTATGGCTACACCTTC. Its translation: CASSLEARGGGYGYTF.

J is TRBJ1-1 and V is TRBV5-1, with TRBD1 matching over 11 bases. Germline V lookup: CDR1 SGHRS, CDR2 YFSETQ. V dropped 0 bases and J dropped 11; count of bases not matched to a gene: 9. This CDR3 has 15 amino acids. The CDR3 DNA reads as TGCGCCAGCAGCTTGGATTTCATGGACAGGGGGCGGGCTTTCTTT. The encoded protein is CASSLDFMDRGRAFF.

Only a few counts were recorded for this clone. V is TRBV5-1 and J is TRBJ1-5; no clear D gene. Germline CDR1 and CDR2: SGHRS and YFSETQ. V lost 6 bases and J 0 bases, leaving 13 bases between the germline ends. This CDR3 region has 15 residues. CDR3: CASKEGTYSNQPQHF. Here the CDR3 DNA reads TGCGCCAGCAAGGAGGGCACCTATAGCAATCAGCCCCAGCATTTT.

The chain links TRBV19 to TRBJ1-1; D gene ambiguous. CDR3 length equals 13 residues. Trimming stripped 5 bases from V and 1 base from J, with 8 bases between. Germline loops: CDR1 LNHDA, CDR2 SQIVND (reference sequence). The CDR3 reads CASSDTENTEAFF. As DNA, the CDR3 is TGTGCCAGTAGTGACACAGAGAACACTGAAGCTTTCTTT.

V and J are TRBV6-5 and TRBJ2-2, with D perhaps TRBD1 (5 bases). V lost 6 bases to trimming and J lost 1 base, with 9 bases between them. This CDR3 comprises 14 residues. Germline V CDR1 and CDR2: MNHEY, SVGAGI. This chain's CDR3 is CASSPGWNTGELFF. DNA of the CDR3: TGTGCCAGCAGCCCAGGGTGGAACACCGGGGAGCTGTTTTTT.

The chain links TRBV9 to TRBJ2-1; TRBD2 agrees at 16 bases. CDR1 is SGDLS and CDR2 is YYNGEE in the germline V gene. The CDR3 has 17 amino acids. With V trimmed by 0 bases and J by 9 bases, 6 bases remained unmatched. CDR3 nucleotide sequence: TGTGCCAGCAGCGTAGGGGGACTAGCGGGAGGGATTGGTGAGCAGTTCTTC. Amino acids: CASSVGGLAGGIGEQFF. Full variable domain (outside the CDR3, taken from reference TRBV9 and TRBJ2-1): DSGVTQTPKHLITATGQRVTLRCSPRSGDLSVYWYQQSLDQGLQFLIQYYNGEERAKGNILERFSAQQFPDLHSELNLSSLELGDSALYFCASSVGGLAGGIGEQFFGPGTRLTVL.

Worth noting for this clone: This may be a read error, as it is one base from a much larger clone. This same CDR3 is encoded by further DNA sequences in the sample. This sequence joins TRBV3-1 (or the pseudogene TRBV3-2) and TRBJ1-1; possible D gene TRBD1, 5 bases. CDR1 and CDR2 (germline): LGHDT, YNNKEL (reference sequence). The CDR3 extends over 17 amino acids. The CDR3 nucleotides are TGTGCCAGCAGTCAAGAAATGACAGCTTCCAAGAACACTGAAGCTTTCTTT. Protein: CASSQEMTASKNTEAFF.

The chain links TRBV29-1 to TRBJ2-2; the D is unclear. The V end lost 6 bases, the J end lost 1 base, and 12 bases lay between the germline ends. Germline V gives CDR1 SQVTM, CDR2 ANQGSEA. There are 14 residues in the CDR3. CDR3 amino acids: CSVKLAVNTGELFF. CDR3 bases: TGCAGCGTCAAACTGGCGGTGAACACCGGGGAGCTGTTTTTT.

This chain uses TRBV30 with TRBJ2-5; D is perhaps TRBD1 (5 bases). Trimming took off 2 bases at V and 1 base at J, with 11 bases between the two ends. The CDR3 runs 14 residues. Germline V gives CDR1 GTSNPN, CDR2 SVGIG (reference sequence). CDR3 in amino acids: CAWSKGMSQETQYF. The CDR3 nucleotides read TGTGCCTGGAGTAAGGGGATGAGCCAAGAGACCCAGTACTTC. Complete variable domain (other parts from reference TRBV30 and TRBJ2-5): SQTIHQWPATLVQPVGSPLSLECTVEGTSNPNLYWYRQAAGRGLQLLFYSVGIGQISSEVPQNLSASRPQDRQFILSSKKLLLSDSGFYLCAWSKGMSQETQYFGPGTRLLVL.

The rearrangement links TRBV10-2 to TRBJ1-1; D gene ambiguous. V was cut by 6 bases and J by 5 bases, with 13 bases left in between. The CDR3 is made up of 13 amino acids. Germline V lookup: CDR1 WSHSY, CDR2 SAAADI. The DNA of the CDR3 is TGCGCCAGCAGCCGAGTCCGAGGAACTGAAGCTTTCTTT. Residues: CASSRVRGTEAFF.

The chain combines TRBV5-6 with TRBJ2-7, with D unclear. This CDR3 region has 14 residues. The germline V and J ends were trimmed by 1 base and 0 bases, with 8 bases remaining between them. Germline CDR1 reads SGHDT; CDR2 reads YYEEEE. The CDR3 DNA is TGTGCCAGCAGCTTGTTGTCAAACTCCTACGAGCAGTACTTC. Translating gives CASSLLSNSYEQYF.

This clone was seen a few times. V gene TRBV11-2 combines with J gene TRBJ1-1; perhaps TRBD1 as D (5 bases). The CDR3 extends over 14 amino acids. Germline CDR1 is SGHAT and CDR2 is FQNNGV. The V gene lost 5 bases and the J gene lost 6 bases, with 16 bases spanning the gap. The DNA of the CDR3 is TGTGCCAGCAGCCCTGCAGGGCTCCGGTCTGAAGCTTTCTTT. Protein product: CASSPAGLRSEAFF.

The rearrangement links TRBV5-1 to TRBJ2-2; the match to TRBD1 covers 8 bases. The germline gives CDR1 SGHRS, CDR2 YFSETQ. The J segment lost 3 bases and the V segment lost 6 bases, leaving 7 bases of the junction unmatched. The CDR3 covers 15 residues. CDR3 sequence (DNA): TGCGCCAGCAAAGGAACGACAGGGGACACCGGGGAGCTGTTTTTT. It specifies CASKGTTGDTGELFF. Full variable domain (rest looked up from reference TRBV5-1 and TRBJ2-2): KAGVTQTPRYLIKTRGQQVTLSCSPISGHRSVSWYQQTPGQGLQFLFEYFSETQRNKGNFPGRFSGRQFSNSRSEMNVSTLELGDSALYLCASKGTTGDTGELFFGEGSRLTVL.

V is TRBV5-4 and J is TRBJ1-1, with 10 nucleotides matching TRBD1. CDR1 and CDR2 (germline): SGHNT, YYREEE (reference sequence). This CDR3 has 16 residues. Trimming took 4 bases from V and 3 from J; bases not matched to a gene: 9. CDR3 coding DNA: TGTGCCAGCAGCCCCCGACAGGGGGCGCCGGACACTGAAGCTTTCTTT. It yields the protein CASSPRQGAPDTEAFF.

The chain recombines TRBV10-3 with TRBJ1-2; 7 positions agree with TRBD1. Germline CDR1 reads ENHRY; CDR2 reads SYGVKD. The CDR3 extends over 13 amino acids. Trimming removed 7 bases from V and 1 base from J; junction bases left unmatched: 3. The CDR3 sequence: CAINRGDNYGYTF. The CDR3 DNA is TGTGCCATCAACAGGGGCGATAACTATGGCTACACCTTC.

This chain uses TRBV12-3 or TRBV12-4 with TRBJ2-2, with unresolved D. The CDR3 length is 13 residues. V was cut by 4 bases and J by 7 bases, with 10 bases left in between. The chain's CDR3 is CASSYSRHGELFF. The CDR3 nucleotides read TGTGCCAGCAGTTATTCGAGGCACGGGGAGCTGTTTTTT.

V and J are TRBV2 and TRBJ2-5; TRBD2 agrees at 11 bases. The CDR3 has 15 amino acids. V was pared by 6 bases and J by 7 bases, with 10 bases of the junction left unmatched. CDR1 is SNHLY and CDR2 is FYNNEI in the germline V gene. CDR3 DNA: TGTGCCAGCAGCCCCGGGACTAGCGGAGGAGGGACCCAGTACTTC. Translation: CASSPGTSGGGTQYF. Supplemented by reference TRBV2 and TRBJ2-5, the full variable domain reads EPEVTQTPSHQVTQMGQEVILRCVPISNHLYFYWYRQILGQKVEFLVSFYNNEISEKSEIFDDQFSVERPDGSNFTLKIRSTKLEDSAMYFCASSPGTSGGGTQYFGPGTRLLVL.

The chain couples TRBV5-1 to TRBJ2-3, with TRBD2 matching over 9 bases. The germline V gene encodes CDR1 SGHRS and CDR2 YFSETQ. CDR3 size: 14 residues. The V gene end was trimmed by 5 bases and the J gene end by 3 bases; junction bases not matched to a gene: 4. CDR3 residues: CASRISGGTDTQYF. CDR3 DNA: TGCGCCAGCAGGATTAGCGGGGGAACAGATACGCAGTATTTT. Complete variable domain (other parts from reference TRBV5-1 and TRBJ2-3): KAGVTQTPRYLIKTRGQQVTLSCSPISGHRSVSWYQQTPGQGLQFLFEYFSETQRNKGNFPGRFSGRQFSNSRSEMNVSTLELGDSALYLCASRISGGTDTQYFGPGTRLTVL.

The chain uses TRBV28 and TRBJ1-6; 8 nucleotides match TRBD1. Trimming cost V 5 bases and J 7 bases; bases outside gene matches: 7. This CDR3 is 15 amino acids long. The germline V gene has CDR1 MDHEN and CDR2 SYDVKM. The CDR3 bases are TGTGCCAGCAGTCCCCAGGACAGGGTAAATTCACCCCTCCACTTT. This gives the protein CASSPQDRVNSPLHF.